Listed here are 19 T cell receptor beta chains from one sample, sequenced in a study of T cell changes during pregnancy in multiple sclerosis. Assay used: immunoSEQ multiplex PCR; TCRdb lists only in-frame clones, some missing. The sample contains 70,000 to 80,000 clones, 80% to 90% of which appear only once. Sequencing was performed on peripheral blood, taken before pregnancy. The receptors were gathered from a female donor with multiple sclerosis, enrolled in a pregnancy study.

The V gene is TRBV7-2, the J gene TRBJ2-5, with 7 bases that match TRBD2. CDR3 length: 13 residues. The V gene end was trimmed by 1 base and the J gene end by 9 bases; junction bases not matched to a gene: 5. Germline loops: CDR1 SGHTA, CDR2 FQGNSA. The CDR3 nucleotides are TGTGCCAGCAGCTTAGGGGATAGCGGGTCCCAGTACTTC. It yields the protein CASSLGDSGSQYF.

This clone occurred once. The chain couples TRBV9 to TRBJ2-1, with a weak D call TRBD1 (6 bases). From germline, CDR1 is SGDLS and CDR2 YYNGEE. The CDR3 contains 15 residues. V was trimmed by 0 bases and J by 4 bases, leaving 11 bases between them. In DNA, the CDR3 is TGTGCCAGCAGCGTAGAGGTGGGGGCTTACAATGAGCAGTTCTTC. Protein: CASSVEVGAYNEQFF.

The J gene is TRBJ1-5, the V gene TRBV5-1; TRBD1 matches 12 bases. V dropped 4 bases and J dropped 0; count of bases not matched to a gene: 26. This CDR3 is 24 amino acids long. Germline lookup yields CDR1 SGHRS and CDR2 YFSETQ. The CDR3 sequence: CASSGTGGTGFPGRAVYSNQPQHF. In DNA, the CDR3 is TGCGCCAGCAGCGGGACAGGGGGCACTGGGTTCCCGGGCAGGGCGGTTTATAGCAATCAGCCCCAGCATTTT.

This chain connects TRBV5-1 to TRBJ2-1; 15 positions match TRBD2. This CDR3 comprises 16 residues. Germline CDR1 is SGHRS and CDR2 is YFSETQ. Unmatched junction bases numbered 7, after V lost 3 bases and J lost 9 bases. The CDR3 spells CASSSGLAGGRSEQFF. CDR3 DNA sequence: TGCGCCAGCAGCTCGGGACTAGCGGGAGGCAGGAGTGAGCAGTTCTTC. Full variable domain (outside the CDR3, taken from reference TRBV5-1 and TRBJ2-1): KAGVTQTPRYLIKTRGQQVTLSCSPISGHRSVSWYQQTPGQGLQFLFEYFSETQRNKGNFPGRFSGRQFSNSRSEMNVSTLELGDSALYLCASSSGLAGGRSEQFFGPGTRLTVL.

This rearrangement joins TRBV12-5 to TRBJ1-2, with D uncertain. V lost 1 base, J lost 5 bases, and 14 bases lay in between. The CDR3 is 15 amino acids. The germline V gene has CDR1 LGHNT and CDR2 FRNRAP. The CDR3 region has the DNA TGTGCTAGTGGTTTGGGGCAGAAGGAGGGATATGGCTACACCTTC. It translates to CASGLGQKEGYGYTF. The variable domain in full, completed from reference TRBV12-5 and TRBJ1-2, reads DARVTQTPRHKVTEMGQEVTMRCQPILGHNTVFWYRQTMMQGLELLAYFRNRAPLDDSGMPKDRFSAEMPDATLATLKIQPSEPRDSAVYFCASGLGQKEGYGYTFGSGTRLTVV.

The rearrangement joins TRBV29-1 to TRBJ1-1; no reliable D call. The CDR3 consists of 13 residues. CDR1 and CDR2 (germline): SQVTM, ANQGSEA. V was shortened by 4 bases and J by 6 bases, with 15 bases between the two germline ends. CDR3 in DNA: TGCAGCGTTGGAGCCCTAACCTCCGCTGAAGCTTTCTTT. Protein product: CSVGALTSAEAFF.

This clone appeared once. V gene TRBV4-1 combines with J gene TRBJ2-2, with 10 bases fitting TRBD2. With V trimmed by 5 bases and J by 5 bases, 8 bases remained unmatched. The CDR3 extends over 16 amino acids. Germline V gene sequence: CDR1 MGHRA, CDR2 YSYEKL. The CDR3 bases are TGCGCCAGCAGCTGGGCTAGCGGGAGTGTTACCGGGGAGCTGTTTTTT. It yields the protein CASSWASGSVTGELFF.

This clone was observed once. The V gene is TRBV15, the J gene TRBJ1-1; 10 bases are a match to TRBD1. The CDR3 is made up of 15 amino acids. In germline, CDR1 is LNHNV, CDR2 YYDKDF (reference sequence). The V gene end was trimmed by 3 bases and the J gene end by 7 bases; junction bases not matched to a gene: 8. The CDR3 nucleotides are TGTGCCACCAGCAGGACGACAGGGGGCAAGATTGAAGCTTTCTTT. Translation gives CATSRTTGGKIEAFF.

This clone has at least ten counts. This rearrangement joins TRBV7-8 to TRBJ1-1; D gene uncertain. The CDR3 runs to 16 residues. Per germline, CDR1 SGHVS and CDR2 FQNEAQ. The ends were cut back, 3 bases at V and 1 base at J, with 15 bases in the middle. The DNA of the CDR3 is TGTGCCAGCAGCTTTAGGAATCGACGGGAGAACACTGAAGCTTTCTTT. Protein product: CASSFRNRRENTEAFF.

CDR3 amino acids: CASRPKLAGVDHEQFF. The CDR3 coding sequence is TGTGCCAGCAGGCCAAAACTAGCGGGAGTTGATCATGAGCAGTTCTTC. The chain couples TRBV7-2 to TRBJ2-1, with 11 nucleotides matching TRBD2. With V trimmed by 6 bases and J by 8 bases, 12 bases remained unmatched. This CDR3 has 16 amino acids. CDR1 and CDR2 from the germline V gene are SGHTA and FQGNSA.

The rearrangement links TRBV21-1 to TRBJ2-6; the D call in the table, TRBD2, was not verified against the DNA. TRBV21-1 corresponds to a pseudogene. There are 15 residues in the CDR3. CDR3 DNA sequence: TGTGCCAGCAGCAAAAGAGGATGTGGGGCCAACGTCCTGACTTTC. It yields the protein CASSKRGCGANVLTF.

The rearrangement links TRBV7-9 to TRBJ1-2; no definite D call. Trimming stripped 3 bases from V and 5 bases from J, with 10 bases between. Germline V gene data show CDR1 as SEHNR and CDR2 as FQNEAQ (reference sequence). The CDR3 runs 13 residues. The CDR3 DNA follows: TGTGCCAGCAGCTTCGGACTTACTTATGGCTACACCTTC. Protein: CASSFGLTYGYTF. The variable domain in full, completed from reference TRBV7-9 and TRBJ1-2, reads DTGVSQNPRHKITKRGQNVTFRCDPISEHNRLYWYRQTLGQGPEFLTYFQNEAQLEKSRLLSDRFSAERPKGSFSTLEIQRTEQGDSAMYLCASSFGLTYGYTFGSGTRLTVV.

The chain is built from TRBV13 and TRBJ1-1, with D possibly being TRBD1 (6 bases). Per the germline V gene, CDR1 is PRHDT and CDR2 is FYEKMQ (reference sequence). Deletions cut 1 base from V and 5 bases from J, with 17 bases between. The CDR3 totals 16 residues. The CDR3 DNA sequence: TGTGCCAGCAGCTTAGTCGGGGGGCGGAGGTCTACTGAAGCTTTCTTT. Encoded protein: CASSLVGGRRSTEAFF.

The V call is TRBV30, the J call TRBJ1-4; TRBD1 matches at 7 bases. Germline lookup yields CDR1 GTSNPN and CDR2 SVGIG (reference sequence). The CDR3 totals 16 residues. V lost 2 bases, J lost 5 bases, and 11 bases stayed unmatched. CDR3 loop: CAWSSDRFFENEKLFF. The CDR3 DNA follows: TGTGCCTGGAGTTCGGACAGGTTCTTTGAGAATGAAAAACTGTTTTTT.

This clone has a single count. The V gene is TRBV5-1, the J gene TRBJ2-1; 10 nucleotides agree with TRBD1. V lost 3 bases and J lost 8; bases outside the gene matches: 5. CDR1 and CDR2 (germline): SGHRS, YFSETQ. The CDR3 length is 14 residues. Here the CDR3 DNA reads TGCGCCAGCAGCTCAGGACAGGGGGACGATGAGCAGTTCTTC. Translating gives CASSSGQGDDEQFF. The whole variable domain, filled in from reference TRBV5-1 and TRBJ2-1, reads KAGVTQTPRYLIKTRGQQVTLSCSPISGHRSVSWYQQTPGQGLQFLFEYFSETQRNKGNFPGRFSGRQFSNSRSEMNVSTLELGDSALYLCASSSGQGDDEQFFGPGTRLTVL.

J is TRBJ1-6 and V is TRBV7-2; TRBD1 agrees at 7 bases. CDR3 length equals 13 residues. J gave up 10 bases and V 3 bases, and 3 bases lay outside the gene matches. Germline assignment: CDR1 SGHTA and CDR2 FQGNSA. CDR3 bases: TGTGCCAGCAGCTTTACAGGGGTCTCACCCCTCCACTTT. Translating gives CASSFTGVSPLHF. Variable domain in full (rest from reference TRBV7-2 and TRBJ1-6): GAGVSQSPSNKVTEKGKDVELRCDPISGHTALYWYRQSLGQGLEFLIYFQGNSAPDKSGLPSDRFSAERTGGSVSTLTIQRTQQEDSAVYLCASSFTGVSPLHFGNGTRLTVT.

This clone was observed a few times. The chain carries TRBV19 and TRBJ1-2; D is unclear. This CDR3 spans 12 amino acids. The V gene lost 6 bases and the J gene lost 8 bases, with 13 bases spanning the gap. The V gene's germline CDR1 is LNHDA and CDR2 SQIVND (reference sequence). CDR3 DNA sequence: TGTGCCAGTAGGTCGAGAAGAGAAGGCTACACCTTC. It is translated as CASRSRREGYTF.

The chain links TRBV30 to TRBJ2-2; D perhaps matches TRBD1 (6 bases). Germline V lookup: CDR1 GTSNPN, CDR2 SVGIG (reference sequence). The CDR3 is 15 residues long. V was shortened by 2 bases and J by 2 bases, with 12 bases between the two germline ends. CDR3 region: CAWSWAGDNTGELFF. CDR3 in DNA: TGTGCCTGGAGTTGGGCAGGGGATAACACCGGGGAGCTGTTTTTT.

V and J are TRBV5-1 and TRBJ2-2; unclear D gene. V lost 1 base and J 5 bases, leaving 12 bases between the germline ends. The length of the CDR3 is 15 residues. Per germline, CDR1 SGHRS and CDR2 YFSETQ. The CDR3 bases are TGCGCCAGCAGCTTGAATCCGGTTGATACCGGGGAGCTGTTTTTT. Encoded protein: CASSLNPVDTGELFF. The full variable domain, completed using reference TRBV5-1 and TRBJ2-2, is KAGVTQTPRYLIKTRGQQVTLSCSPISGHRSVSWYQQTPGQGLQFLFEYFSETQRNKGNFPGRFSGRQFSNSRSEMNVSTLELGDSALYLCASSLNPVDTGELFFGEGSRLTVL.